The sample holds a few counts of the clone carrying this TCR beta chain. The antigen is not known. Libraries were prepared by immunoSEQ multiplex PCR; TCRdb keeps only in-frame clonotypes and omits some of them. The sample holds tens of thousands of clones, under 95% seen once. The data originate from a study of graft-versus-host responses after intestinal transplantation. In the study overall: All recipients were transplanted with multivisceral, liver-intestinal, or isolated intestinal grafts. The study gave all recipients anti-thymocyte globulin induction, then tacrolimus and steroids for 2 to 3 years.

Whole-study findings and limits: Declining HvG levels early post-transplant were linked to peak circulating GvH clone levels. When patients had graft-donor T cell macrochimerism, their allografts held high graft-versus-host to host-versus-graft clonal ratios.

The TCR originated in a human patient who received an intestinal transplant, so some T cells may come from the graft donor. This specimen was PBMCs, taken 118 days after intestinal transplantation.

The CDR3 DNA reads as TGTGCCAGCAGTGTACAGGGGAGCCACGAGCAGTACTTC. This sequence encodes CASSVQGSHEQYF. The chain carries TRBV28 and TRBJ2-7, with 7 bases aligning to TRBD1. In germline, CDR1 is MDHEN, CDR2 SYDVKM. J lost 5 bases, V lost 5 bases, and 6 bases had no gene match. This CDR3 has 13 amino acids.